The 6 T cell receptor beta chains given below trace back to one sample, sequenced in a study of shared clonotypes between healthy human individuals. Data came from immunoSEQ multiplex PCR; TCRdb stores just in-frame clones and leaves some out. The table shows more than 2 million clones, with nearly 97% occurring only once. The sequenced sample was naive CD4+ T cells sorted from blood. Subset specified: CD45RA+ positively selected. These receptors all stem from a man aged 18 to 29 in good health.

The chain carries TRBV4-1 and TRBJ2-1; D gene uncertain. The V end lost 4 bases, the J end lost 0 bases, and 10 bases lay between the germline ends. The CDR3 runs to 15 residues. The germline CDR1 and CDR2 sequences are MGHRA and YSYEKL. The CDR3 bases are TGCGCCAGCAGCCCGGGCGTGAGCTCCTACAATGAGCAGTTCTTC. It translates to CASSPGVSSYNEQFF.

V usage is TRBV19 and J usage is TRBJ1-5; perhaps TRBD1 as D (5 bases). This CDR3 comprises 14 residues. Deletions cut 5 bases from V and 4 bases from J, with 12 bases between. The V gene's germline CDR1 is LNHDA and CDR2 SQIVND (reference sequence). The CDR3 DNA reads TGTGCCAGTAGTTTCCTCGGGGCGAATCAGCCCCAGCATTTT. Translation gives CASSFLGANQPQHF.

V and J are TRBV6-6 and TRBJ2-7; D is ambiguous. Between the trimmed V and J ends, which lost 6 bases and 1 base, there was a span of 16 bases. The germline V gene has CDR1 MNHNY and CDR2 SVGAGI (reference sequence). The CDR3 runs to 15 residues. DNA for the CDR3: TGTGCCAGCAGCCTCGGGTCTGCCGGATCCTACGAGCAGTACTTC. Translated, it gives CASSLGSAGSYEQYF.

The CDR3 region has the DNA TGTGCCGTGGGACTAGCCAGCACAGATACGCAGTATTTT. Translating gives CAVGLASTDTQYF. The rearrangement joins TRBV10-3 to TRBJ2-3; 9 bases line up with TRBD2. V lost 11 bases, J lost 0 bases, and 3 bases stayed unmatched. The germline gives CDR1 ENHRY, CDR2 SYGVKD. The CDR3 is 13 amino acids.

This clone was counted once. The chain is built from TRBV25-1 and TRBJ2-2; TRBD1 matches 9 bases. V gave up 1 base and J gave up 1 base; unmatched junction bases: 7. This CDR3 is built from 18 residues. Germline V CDR1 and CDR2: MGHDK, SYGVNS. DNA of the CDR3: TGTGCCAGCAGTGAATCCTTGGGACAGGGAAAGAACACCGGGGAGCTGTTTTTT. Its translation: CASSESLGQGKNTGELFF.

This chain links TRBV11-3 with TRBJ2-2; D is possibly TRBD1 or TRBD2 (5 bases each). The CDR3 is 13 residues long. Germline CDR1 is SGHNT and CDR2 is YENEEA. V lost 4 bases and J 5 bases, leaving 8 bases between the germline ends. The CDR3 coding sequence is TGTGCCAGCAGCTCCGAGGGGACCGGGGAGCTGTTTTTT. Its translation is CASSSEGTGELFF. The full variable domain, its missing parts supplied by reference TRBV11-3 and TRBJ2-2, is EAGVVQSPRYKIIEKKQPVAFWCNPISGHNTLYWYLQNLGQGPELLIRYENEEAVDDSQLPKDRFSAERLKGVDSTLKIQPAELGDSAVYLCASSSEGTGELFFGEGSRLTVL.